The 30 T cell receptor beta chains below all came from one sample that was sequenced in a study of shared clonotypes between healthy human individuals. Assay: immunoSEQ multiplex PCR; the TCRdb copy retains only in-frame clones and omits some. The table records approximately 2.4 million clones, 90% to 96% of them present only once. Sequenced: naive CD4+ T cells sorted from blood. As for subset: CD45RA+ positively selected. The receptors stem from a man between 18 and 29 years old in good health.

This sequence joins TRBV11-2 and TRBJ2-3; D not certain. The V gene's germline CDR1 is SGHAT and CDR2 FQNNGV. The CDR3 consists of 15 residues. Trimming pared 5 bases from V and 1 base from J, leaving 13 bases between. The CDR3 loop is CASSRRSAGTDTQYF. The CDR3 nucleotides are TGTGCCAGCAGCCGTCGAAGTGCGGGCACAGATACGCAGTATTTT.

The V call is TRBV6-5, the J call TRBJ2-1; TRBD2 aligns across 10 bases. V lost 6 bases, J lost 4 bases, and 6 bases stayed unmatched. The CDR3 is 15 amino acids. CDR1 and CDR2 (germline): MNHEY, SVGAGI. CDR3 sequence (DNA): TGTGCCAGCAGCGAACTAGCGGGATTTTACAATGAGCAGTTCTTC. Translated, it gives CASSELAGFYNEQFF.

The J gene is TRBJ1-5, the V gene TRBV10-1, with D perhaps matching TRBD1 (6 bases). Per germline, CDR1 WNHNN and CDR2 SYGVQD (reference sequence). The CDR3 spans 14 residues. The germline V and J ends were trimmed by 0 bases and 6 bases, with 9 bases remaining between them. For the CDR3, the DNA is TGCGCCAGCAGTGAGTCGAAAGGGGGTCAGCCCCAGCATTTT. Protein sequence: CASSESKGGQPQHF.

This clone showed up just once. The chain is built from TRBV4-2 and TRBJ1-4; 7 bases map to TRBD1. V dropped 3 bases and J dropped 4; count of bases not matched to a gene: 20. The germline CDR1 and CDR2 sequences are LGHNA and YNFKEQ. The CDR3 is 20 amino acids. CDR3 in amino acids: CASSHSIRDRILMGNEKLFF. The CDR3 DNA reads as TGTGCCAGCAGCCACTCGATAAGGGACAGAATCTTGATGGGTAATGAAAAACTGTTTTTT.

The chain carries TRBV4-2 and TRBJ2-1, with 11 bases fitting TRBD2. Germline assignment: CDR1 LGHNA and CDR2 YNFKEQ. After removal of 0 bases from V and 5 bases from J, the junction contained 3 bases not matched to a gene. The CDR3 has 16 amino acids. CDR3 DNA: TGTGCCAGCAGCCAAGATCCGACTAGCGGGAACAATGAGCAGTTCTTC. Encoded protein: CASSQDPTSGNNEQFF.

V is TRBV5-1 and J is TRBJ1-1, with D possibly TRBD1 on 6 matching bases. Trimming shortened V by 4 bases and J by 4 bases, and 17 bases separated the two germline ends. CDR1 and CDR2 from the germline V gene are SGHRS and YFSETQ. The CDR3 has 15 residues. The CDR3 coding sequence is TGCGCCAGCAGCCCATACAGGGAGGGGGGCACTGAAGCTTTCTTT. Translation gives CASSPYREGGTEAFF.

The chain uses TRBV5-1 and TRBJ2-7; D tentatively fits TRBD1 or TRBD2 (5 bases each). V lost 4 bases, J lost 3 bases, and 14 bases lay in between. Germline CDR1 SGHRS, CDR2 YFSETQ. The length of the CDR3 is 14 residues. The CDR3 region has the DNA TGCGCCAGCAGCATTTCCGGGGCCAGCTACGAGCAGTACTTC. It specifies CASSISGASYEQYF. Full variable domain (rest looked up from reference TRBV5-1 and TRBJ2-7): KAGVTQTPRYLIKTRGQQVTLSCSPISGHRSVSWYQQTPGQGLQFLFEYFSETQRNKGNFPGRFSGRQFSNSRSEMNVSTLELGDSALYLCASSISGASYEQYFGPGTRLTVT.

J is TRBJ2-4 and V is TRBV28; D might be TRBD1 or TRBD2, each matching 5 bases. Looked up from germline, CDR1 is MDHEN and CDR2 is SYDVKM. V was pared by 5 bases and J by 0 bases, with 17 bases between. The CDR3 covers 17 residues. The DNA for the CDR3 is TGTGCCAGCAGTCGCGGGCAGGGAGCCCTAGCCAAAAACATTCAGTACTTC. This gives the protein CASSRGQGALAKNIQYF.

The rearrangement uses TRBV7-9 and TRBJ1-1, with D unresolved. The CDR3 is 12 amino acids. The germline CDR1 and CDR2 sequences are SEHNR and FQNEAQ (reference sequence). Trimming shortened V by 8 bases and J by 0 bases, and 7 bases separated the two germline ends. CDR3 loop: CASHSMNTEAFF. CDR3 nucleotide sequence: TGTGCCAGCCATTCGATGAACACTGAAGCTTTCTTT.

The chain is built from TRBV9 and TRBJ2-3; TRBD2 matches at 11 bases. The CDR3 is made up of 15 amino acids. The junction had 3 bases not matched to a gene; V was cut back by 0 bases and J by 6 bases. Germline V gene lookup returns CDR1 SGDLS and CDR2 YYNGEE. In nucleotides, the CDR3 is TGTGCCAGCAGCGTAGATAGCGGGAGGGCGGATACGCAGTATTTT. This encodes CASSVDSGRADTQYF.

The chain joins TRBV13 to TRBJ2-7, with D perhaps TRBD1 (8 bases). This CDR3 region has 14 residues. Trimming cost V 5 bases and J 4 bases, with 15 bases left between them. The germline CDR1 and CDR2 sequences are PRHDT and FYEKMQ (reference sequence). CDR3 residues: CASSPDRGLYEQYF. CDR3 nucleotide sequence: TGTGCCAGCAGCCCCGACAGGGGACTATACGAGCAGTACTTC.

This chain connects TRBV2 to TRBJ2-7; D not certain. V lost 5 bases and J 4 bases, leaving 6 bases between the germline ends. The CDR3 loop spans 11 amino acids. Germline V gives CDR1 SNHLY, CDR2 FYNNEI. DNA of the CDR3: TGTGCCAGCAGTCTTAGATACGAGCAGTACTTC. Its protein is CASSLRYEQYF.

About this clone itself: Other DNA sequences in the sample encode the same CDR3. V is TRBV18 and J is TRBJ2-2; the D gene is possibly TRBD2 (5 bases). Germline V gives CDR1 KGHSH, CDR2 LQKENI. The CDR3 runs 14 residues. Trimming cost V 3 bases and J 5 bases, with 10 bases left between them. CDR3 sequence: CASSPLEGTGELFF. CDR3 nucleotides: TGTGCCAGCTCACCCCTAGAGGGTACCGGGGAGCTGTTTTTT.

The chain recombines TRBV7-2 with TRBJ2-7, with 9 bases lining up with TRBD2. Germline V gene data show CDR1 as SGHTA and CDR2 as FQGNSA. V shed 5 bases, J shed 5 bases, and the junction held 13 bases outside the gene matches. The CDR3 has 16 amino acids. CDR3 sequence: CASSLSRAGGPNEQYF. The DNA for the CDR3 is TGTGCCAGCAGCCTATCCAGGGCGGGAGGGCCGAACGAGCAGTACTTC.

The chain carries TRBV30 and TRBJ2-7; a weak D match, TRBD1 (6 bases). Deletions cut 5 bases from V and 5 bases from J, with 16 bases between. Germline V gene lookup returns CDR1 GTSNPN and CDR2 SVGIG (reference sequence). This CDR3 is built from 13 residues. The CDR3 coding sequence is TGTGCCTGGTCGGGCCAGGGGATAAACGAGCAGTACTTC. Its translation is CAWSGQGINEQYF.

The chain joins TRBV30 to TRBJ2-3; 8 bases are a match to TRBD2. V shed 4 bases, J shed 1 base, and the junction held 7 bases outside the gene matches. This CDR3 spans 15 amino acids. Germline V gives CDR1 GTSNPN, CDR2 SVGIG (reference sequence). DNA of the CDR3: TGTGCCTGGACTCGCGGGAGGCCCCGCACAGATACGCAGTATTTT. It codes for CAWTRGRPRTDTQYF.

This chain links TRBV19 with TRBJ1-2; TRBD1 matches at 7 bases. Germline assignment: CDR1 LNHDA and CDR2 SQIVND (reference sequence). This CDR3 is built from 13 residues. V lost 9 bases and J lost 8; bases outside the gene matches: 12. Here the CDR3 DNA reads TGTGCCAGCGGAGACAGGGTAAGAGGAGGCTACACCTTC. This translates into CASGDRVRGGYTF.

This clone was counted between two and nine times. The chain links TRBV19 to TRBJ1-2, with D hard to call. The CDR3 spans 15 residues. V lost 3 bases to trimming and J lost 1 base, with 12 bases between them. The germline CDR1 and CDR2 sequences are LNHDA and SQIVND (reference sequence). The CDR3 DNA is TGTGCCAGTAGTATGAGAGCTTCTGTTAACTATGGCTACACCTTC. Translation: CASSMRASVNYGYTF. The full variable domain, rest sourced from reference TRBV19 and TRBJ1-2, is DGGITQSPKYLFRKEGQNVTLSCEQNLNHDAMYWYRQDPGQGLRLIYYSQIVNDFQKGDIAEGYSVSREKKESFPLTVTSAQKNPTAFYLCASSMRASVNYGYTFGSGTRLTVV.

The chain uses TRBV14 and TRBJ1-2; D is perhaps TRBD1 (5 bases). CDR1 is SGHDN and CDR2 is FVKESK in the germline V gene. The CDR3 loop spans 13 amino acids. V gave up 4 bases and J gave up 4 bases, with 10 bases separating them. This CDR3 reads CASSLTESYGYTF. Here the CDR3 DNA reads TGTGCCAGCAGCCTGACAGAAAGCTATGGCTACACCTTC.

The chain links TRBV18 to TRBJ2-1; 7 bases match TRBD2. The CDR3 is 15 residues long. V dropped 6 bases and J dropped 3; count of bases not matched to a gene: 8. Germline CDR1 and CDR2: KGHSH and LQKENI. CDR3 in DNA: TGTGCCAGCTCGCTCCAAGCGGGGAGCTACAATGAGCAGTTCTTC. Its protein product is CASSLQAGSYNEQFF.

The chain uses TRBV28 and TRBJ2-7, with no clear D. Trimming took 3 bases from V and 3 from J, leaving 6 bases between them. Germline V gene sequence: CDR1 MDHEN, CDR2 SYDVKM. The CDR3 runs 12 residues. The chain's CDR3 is CASSFRYYEQYF. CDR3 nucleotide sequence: TGTGCCAGCAGTTTCAGATACTACGAGCAGTACTTC.

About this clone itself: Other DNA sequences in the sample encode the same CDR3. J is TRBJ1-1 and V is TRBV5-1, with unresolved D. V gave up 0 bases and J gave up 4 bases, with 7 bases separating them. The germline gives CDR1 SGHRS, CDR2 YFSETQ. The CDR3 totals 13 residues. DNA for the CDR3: TGCGCCAGCAGCTTGGCAGGCCGCACTGAAGCTTTCTTT. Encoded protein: CASSLAGRTEAFF.

In nucleotides, the CDR3 is TGTGCCAGCAGCGGTAACGGGACAGGGGCCACTTCACCCCTCCACTTT. It yields the protein CASSGNGTGATSPLHF. The gene calls are TRBV21-1 and TRBJ1-6; the D segment call TRBD1 is taken from the table without a DNA check. TRBV21-1 is deemed a pseudogene. CDR3 length equals 16 residues.

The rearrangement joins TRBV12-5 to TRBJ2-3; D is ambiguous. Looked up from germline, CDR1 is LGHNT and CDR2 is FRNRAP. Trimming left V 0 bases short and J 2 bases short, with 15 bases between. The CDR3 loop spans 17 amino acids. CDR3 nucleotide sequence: TGTGCTAGTGGTTTGGTGGAACTTCGCAACCCCACAGATACGCAGTATTTT. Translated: CASGLVELRNPTDTQYF.

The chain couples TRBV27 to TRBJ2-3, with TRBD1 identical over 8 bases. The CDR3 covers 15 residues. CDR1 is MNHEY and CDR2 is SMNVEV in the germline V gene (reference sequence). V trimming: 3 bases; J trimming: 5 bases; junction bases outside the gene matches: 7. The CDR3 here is CASSFGDRGRDTQYF. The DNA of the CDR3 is TGTGCCAGCAGTTTTGGAGACAGGGGCAGAGATACGCAGTATTTT.

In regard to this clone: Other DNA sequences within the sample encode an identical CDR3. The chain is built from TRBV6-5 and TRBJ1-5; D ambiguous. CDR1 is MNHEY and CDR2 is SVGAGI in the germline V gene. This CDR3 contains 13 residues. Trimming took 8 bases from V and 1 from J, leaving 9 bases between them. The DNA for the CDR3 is TGTGCCAGCCGGCGAGCGAGCAATCAGCCCCAGCATTTT. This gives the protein CASRRASNQPQHF.

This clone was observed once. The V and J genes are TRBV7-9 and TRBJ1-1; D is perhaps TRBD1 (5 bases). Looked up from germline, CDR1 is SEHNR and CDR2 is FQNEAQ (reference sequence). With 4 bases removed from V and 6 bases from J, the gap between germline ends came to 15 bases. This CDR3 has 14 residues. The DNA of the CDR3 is TGTGCCAGCAGCTATCCGGGGCAGGCCGCTGAAGCTTTCTTT. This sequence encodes CASSYPGQAAEAFF.

CDR3 DNA sequence: TGTGCCAGCAGTCCGATCTATGGCTACACCTTC. Its translation is CASSPIYGYTF. This chain connects TRBV6-1 to TRBJ1-2; no clear D. V lost 5 bases to trimming and J lost 4 bases, with 5 bases between them. The germline V gene encodes CDR1 MNHNS and CDR2 SASEGT. The CDR3 has 11 residues.

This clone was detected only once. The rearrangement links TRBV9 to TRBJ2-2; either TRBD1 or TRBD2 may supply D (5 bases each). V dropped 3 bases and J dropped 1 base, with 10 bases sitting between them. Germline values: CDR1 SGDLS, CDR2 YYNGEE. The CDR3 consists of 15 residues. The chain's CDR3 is CASSARDLNTGELFF. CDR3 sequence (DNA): TGTGCCAGCAGCGCCCGGGACCTGAACACCGGGGAGCTGTTTTTT.

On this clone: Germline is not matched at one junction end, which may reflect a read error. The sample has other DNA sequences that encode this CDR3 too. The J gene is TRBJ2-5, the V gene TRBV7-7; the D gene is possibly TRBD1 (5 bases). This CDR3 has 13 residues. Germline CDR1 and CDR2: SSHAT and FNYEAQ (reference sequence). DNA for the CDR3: TGTGCTAGCAGCTTAGGGGCCAGAGAGACCCAGTACTTC. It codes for CASSLGARETQYF.